These 10 T cell receptor beta chains came from one sample sequenced in a study of cytomegalovirus exposure and HLA in healthy donors. 60 Vbeta and 13 Jbeta primers were used in PCR. Measured with immunoSEQ multiplex PCR; TCRdb has only the in-frame clones, and not every one. There are about 160,000 clones in the sample; roughly 83% occur only once, and around 1.6% lies in the top ten. The material sequenced was PBMCs. The receptors stem from a young woman in good health and CMV-seronegative.

In its sample, this clone was seen a few times. Other nucleotide sequences in the sample specify the same CDR3. The J gene is TRBJ1-5, the V gene TRBV27; 10 bases align to TRBD1. Trimming took 2 bases from V and 2 from J; bases not matched to a gene: 0. Germline CDR1 reads MNHEY; CDR2 reads SMNVEV (reference sequence). This CDR3 has 15 residues. The CDR3 sequence: CASSLGTGGNQPQHF. In nucleotides, the CDR3 is TGTGCCAGCAGTTTAGGGACAGGGGGCAATCAGCCCCAGCATTTT.

The chain has TRBV5-4 and TRBJ1-2; the match to TRBD1 covers 7 bases. V gave up 2 bases and J gave up 5 bases; unmatched junction bases: 6. CDR3 length equals 14 residues. The germline V gene has CDR1 SGHNT and CDR2 YYREEE (reference sequence). CDR3 DNA sequence: TGTGCCAGCAGCTTTGGGGGACAGCAGTATGGCTACACCTTC. It codes for CASSFGGQQYGYTF.

The J gene is TRBJ2-2, the V gene TRBV14; the D is unclear. This CDR3 is built from 14 residues. The germline gives CDR1 SGHDN, CDR2 FVKESK. Trimming pared 3 bases from V and 5 bases from J, leaving 10 bases between. The CDR3 DNA reads TGTGCCAGCAGCCATAACAGCCAAACCGGGGAGCTGTTTTTT. It encodes CASSHNSQTGELFF.

The chain uses TRBV5-5 and TRBJ2-7; D may be TRBD2 (5 bases). V was pared by 2 bases and J by 2 bases, with 8 bases between. The CDR3 covers 13 residues. The germline V gene has CDR1 SGHKS and CDR2 YYEKEE (reference sequence). This CDR3 reads CASSFWGAYEQYF. The CDR3 coding sequence is TGTGCCAGCAGCTTTTGGGGAGCCTACGAGCAGTACTTC.

V is TRBV5-4 and J is TRBJ1-1, with TRBD1 matching 9 bases. V dropped 2 bases and J dropped 6; count of bases not matched to a gene: 2. Germline CDR1 is SGHNT and CDR2 is YYREEE (reference sequence). The CDR3 loop spans 13 amino acids. The CDR3 nucleotides are TGTGCCAGCAGCTTTACAGGGGGCCCTGAAGCTTTCTTT. This gives the protein CASSFTGGPEAFF.

The chain combines TRBV6-5 with TRBJ1-2; possible D gene TRBD1, 6 bases. CDR3 length: 14 residues. Trimming removed 5 bases at V and 4 bases at J, with 14 bases between. The germline V gene encodes CDR1 MNHEY and CDR2 SVGAGI. The CDR3 here is CASSQNRVTYGYTF. CDR3 DNA sequence: TGTGCCAGCAGTCAAAACAGGGTAACCTATGGCTACACCTTC.

V is TRBV5-1 and J is TRBJ1-1; D not resolved. Germline loops: CDR1 SGHRS, CDR2 YFSETQ. The CDR3 covers 14 residues. The ends were cut back, 0 bases at V and 1 base at J, with 7 bases in the middle. CDR3 residues: CASSLETANTEAFF. DNA for the CDR3: TGCGCCAGCAGCTTGGAAACAGCGAACACTGAAGCTTTCTTT.

The genes are TRBV6-1 and TRBJ2-7; the D is unclear. Germline lookup yields CDR1 MNHNS and CDR2 SASEGT. The ends were cut back, 2 bases at V and 6 bases at J, with 14 bases in the middle. CDR3 length: 14 amino acids. The CDR3 region has the DNA TGTGCCAGCAGTGAACGGAGCCTGGCCGCCGAGCAGTACTTC. This codes for CASSERSLAAEQYF.

The V call is TRBV18, the J call TRBJ2-7, with unresolved D. The CDR3 sequence is 13 residues long. The germline CDR1 and CDR2 sequences are KGHSH and LQKENI. Trimming pared 5 bases from V and 4 bases from J, leaving 12 bases between. CDR3 sequence: CASSAQVTYEQYF. Here the CDR3 DNA reads TGTGCCAGCTCAGCGCAGGTCACTTACGAGCAGTACTTC.

The gene calls are TRBV7-6 and TRBJ2-7, with D possibly matching TRBD2 (5 bases). Trimming took off 2 bases at V and 0 bases at J, with 8 bases between the two ends. This CDR3 is 14 amino acids long. The germline V gene has CDR1 SGHVS and CDR2 FNYEAQ. The DNA for the CDR3 is TGTGCCAGCAGCTTAACTGGGAGCTCCTACGAGCAGTACTTC. Amino acid sequence: CASSLTGSSYEQYF.